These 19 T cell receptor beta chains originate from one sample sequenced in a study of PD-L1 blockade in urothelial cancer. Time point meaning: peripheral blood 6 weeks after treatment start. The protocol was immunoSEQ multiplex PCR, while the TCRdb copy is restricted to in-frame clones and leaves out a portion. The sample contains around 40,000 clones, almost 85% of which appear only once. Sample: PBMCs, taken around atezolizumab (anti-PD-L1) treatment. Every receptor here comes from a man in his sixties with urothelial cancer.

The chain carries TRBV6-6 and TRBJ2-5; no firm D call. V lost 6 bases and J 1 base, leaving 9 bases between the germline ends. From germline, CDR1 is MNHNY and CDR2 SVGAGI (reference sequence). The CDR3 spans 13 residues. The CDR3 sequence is CASRNRVQETQYF. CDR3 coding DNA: TGTGCCAGCAGGAACCGGGTCCAAGAGACCCAGTACTTC.

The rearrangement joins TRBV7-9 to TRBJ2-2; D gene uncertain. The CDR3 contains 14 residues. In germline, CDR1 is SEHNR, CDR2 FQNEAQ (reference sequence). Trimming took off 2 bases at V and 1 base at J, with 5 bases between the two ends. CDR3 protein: CASSLSGNTGELFF. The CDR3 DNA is TGTGCCAGCAGCTTATCGGGGAACACCGGGGAGCTGTTTTTT. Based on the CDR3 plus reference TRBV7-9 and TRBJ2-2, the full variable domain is DTGVSQNPRHKITKRGQNVTFRCDPISEHNRLYWYRQTLGQGPEFLTYFQNEAQLEKSRLLSDRFSAERPKGSFSTLEIQRTEQGDSAMYLCASSLSGNTGELFFGEGSRLTVL.

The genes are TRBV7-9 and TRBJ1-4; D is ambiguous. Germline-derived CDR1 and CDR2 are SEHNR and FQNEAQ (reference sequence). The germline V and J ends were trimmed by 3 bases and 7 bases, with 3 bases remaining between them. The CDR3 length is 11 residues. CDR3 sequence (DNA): TGTGCCAGCAGCTTTAGTGAAAAACTGTTTTTT. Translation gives CASSFSEKLFF.

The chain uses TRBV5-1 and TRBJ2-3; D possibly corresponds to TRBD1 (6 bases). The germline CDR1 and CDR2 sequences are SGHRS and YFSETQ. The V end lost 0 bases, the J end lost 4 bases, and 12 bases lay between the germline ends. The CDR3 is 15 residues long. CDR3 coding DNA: TGCGCCAGCAGCTTGGGGACAGTCTCAGCAGATACGCAGTATTTT. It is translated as CASSLGTVSADTQYF. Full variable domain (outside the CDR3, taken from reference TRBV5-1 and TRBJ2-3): KAGVTQTPRYLIKTRGQQVTLSCSPISGHRSVSWYQQTPGQGLQFLFEYFSETQRNKGNFPGRFSGRQFSNSRSEMNVSTLELGDSALYLCASSLGTVSADTQYFGPGTRLTVL.

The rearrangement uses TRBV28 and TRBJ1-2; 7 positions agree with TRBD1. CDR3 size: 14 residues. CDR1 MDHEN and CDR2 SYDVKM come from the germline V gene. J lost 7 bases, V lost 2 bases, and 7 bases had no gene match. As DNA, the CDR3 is TGTGCCAGCAGTTTACGAACACAGGGGCCTGGCTACACCTTC. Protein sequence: CASSLRTQGPGYTF.

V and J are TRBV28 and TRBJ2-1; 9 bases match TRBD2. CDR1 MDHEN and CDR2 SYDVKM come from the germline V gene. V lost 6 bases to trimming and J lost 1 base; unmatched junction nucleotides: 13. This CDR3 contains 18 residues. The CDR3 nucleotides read TGTGCCAGCAGCCTTCCCCCTAGCGGGGTGGTATCCTACAATGAGCAGTTCTTC. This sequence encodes CASSLPPSGVVSYNEQFF.

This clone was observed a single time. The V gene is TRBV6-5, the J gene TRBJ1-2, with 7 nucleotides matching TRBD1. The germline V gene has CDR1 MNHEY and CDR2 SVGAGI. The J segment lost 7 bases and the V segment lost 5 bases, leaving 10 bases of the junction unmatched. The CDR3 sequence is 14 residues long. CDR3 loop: CASSPTLRGTGYTF. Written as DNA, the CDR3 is TGTGCCAGCAGTCCTACCCTCAGGGGGACTGGCTACACCTTC.

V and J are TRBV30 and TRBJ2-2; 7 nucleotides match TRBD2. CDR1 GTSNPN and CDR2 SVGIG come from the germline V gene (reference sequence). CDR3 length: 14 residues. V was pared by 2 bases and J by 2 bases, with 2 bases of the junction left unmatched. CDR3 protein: CAWSRLANTGELFF. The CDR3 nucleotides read TGTGCCTGGAGTCGACTAGCTAACACCGGGGAGCTGTTTTTT.

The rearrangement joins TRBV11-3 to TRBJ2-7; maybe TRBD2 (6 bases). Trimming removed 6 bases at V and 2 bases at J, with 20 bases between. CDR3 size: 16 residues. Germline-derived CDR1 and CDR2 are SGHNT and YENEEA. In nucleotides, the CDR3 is TGTGCCAGCAGGGCTCGGACCGTCGGGAGCACCTACGAGCAGTACTTC. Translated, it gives CASRARTVGSTYEQYF. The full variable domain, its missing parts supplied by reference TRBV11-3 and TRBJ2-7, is EAGVVQSPRYKIIEKKQPVAFWCNPISGHNTLYWYLQNLGQGPELLIRYENEEAVDDSQLPKDRFSAERLKGVDSTLKIQPAELGDSAVYLCASRARTVGSTYEQYFGPGTRLTVT.

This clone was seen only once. The CDR3 sequence: CASSQDRLGLSPLHF. The CDR3 region has the DNA TGTGCCAGCAGCCAGGACAGGTTGGGGCTCTCACCCCTCCACTTT. This rearrangement joins TRBV5-6 to TRBJ1-6, with 7 bases matching TRBD1. The germline V gene encodes CDR1 SGHDT and CDR2 YYEEEE. This CDR3 has 15 amino acids. V lost 4 bases, J lost 10 bases, and 11 bases stayed unmatched.

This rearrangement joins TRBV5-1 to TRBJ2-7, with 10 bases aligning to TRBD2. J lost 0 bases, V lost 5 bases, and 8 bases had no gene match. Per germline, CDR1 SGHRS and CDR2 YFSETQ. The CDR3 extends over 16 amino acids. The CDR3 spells CASSTGTSDFSYEQYF. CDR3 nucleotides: TGCGCCAGCAGTACCGGGACTAGCGACTTCTCCTACGAGCAGTACTTC.

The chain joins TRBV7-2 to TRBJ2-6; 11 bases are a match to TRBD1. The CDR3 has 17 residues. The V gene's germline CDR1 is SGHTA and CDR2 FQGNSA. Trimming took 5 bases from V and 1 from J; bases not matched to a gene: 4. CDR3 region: CASSRTGGGSGANVLTF. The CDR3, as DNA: TGTGCCAGCAGCCGGACAGGGGGCGGTTCTGGGGCCAACGTCCTGACTTTC.

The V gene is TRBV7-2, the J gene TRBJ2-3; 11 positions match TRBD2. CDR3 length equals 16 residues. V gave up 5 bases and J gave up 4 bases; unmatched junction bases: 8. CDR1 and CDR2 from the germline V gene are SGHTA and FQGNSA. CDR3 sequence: CASSPPSGRRADTQYF. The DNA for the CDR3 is TGTGCCAGCAGCCCCCCTAGCGGGAGGAGGGCAGATACGCAGTATTTT.

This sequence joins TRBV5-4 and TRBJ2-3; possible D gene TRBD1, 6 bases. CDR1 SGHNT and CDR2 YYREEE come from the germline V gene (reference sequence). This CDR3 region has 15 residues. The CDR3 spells CAISQGPPSTDTQYF. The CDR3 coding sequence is TGTGCTATCTCCCAGGGGCCTCCTAGCACAGATACGCAGTATTTT.

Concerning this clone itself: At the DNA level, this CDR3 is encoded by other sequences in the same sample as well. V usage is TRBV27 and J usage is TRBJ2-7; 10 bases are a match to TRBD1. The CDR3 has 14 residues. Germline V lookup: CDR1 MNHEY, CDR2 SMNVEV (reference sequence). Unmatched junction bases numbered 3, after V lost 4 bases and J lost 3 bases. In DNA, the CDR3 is TGTGCCAGCAGTTATCGGACAGGGGGCTACGAGCAGTACTTC. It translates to CASSYRTGGYEQYF.

Here the CDR3 DNA reads TGTGCCAGCAGTCCTATGTGGGACAGGGAAAAAGAGACCCAGTACTTC. This gives the protein CASSPMWDREKETQYF. The V and J genes are TRBV28 and TRBJ2-5, with 9 bases identical to TRBD1. The CDR3 is 16 amino acids. The junction had 10 bases not matched to a gene; V was cut back by 5 bases and J by 3 bases. From germline, CDR1 is MDHEN and CDR2 SYDVKM.

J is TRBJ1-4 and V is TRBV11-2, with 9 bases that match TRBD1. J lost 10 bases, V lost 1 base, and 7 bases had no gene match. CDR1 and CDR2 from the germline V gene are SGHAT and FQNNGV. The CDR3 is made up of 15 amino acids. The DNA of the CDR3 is TGTGCCAGCAGCTTAGCCGGGACAGGGAACGGAAAACTGTTTTTT. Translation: CASSLAGTGNGKLFF.

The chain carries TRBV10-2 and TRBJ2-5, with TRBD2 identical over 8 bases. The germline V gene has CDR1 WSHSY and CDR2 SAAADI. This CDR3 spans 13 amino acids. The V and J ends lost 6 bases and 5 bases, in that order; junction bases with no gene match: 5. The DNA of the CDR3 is TGCGCCAGCAGAGTAGGCGGGGGGGAGACCCAGTACTTC. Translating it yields CASRVGGGETQYF.

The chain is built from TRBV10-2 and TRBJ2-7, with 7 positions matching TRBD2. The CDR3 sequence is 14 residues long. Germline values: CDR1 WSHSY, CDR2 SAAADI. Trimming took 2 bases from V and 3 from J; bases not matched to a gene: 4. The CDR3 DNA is TGCGCCAGCAGTGAGCTAACGGGAGGCTACGAGCAGTACTTC. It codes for CASSELTGGYEQYF.